These T cell receptor beta chains were read from a single sample in a study of T cell responses to AZD1222 COVID-19 vaccine. The repertoire was sequenced with immunoSEQ multiplex PCR; TCRdb's copy has only in-frame clones and lacks some. The sample lists about 120,000 clones; roughly 90% were seen once. Sample: peripheral blood, taken on day 0 of AZD1222 vaccination. These receptors all come from an adult in good health. Each CDR3 is given with its conserved first and last residue. The D gene is left open where the match is weak. Where a row states a size, it is once, few, many or the class of an expanded clone; other rows omit it.

length,D,V,J,size,DNA,CDR3
12,-,TRBV28,TRBJ1-1,-,TGTGCCAGCACCAGGTTGGACACTGAAGCTTTCTTT,CASTRLDTEAFF
13,-,TRBV5-5,TRBJ1-2,-,TGTGCCAGCAGCTTGGGGGGAATCTATGGCTACACCTTC,CASSLGGIYGYTF
16,-,TRBV6-1,TRBJ1-2,-,TGTGCCAGCAGTGTCGCGCGGGGCCCGGCCGTGTATGGCTACACCTTC,CASSVARGPAVYGYTF
13,-,TRBV28,TRBJ1-5,once,TGTGCCAGCAGTTTATTCGAGATCCAGCCCCAGCATTTT,CASSLFEIQPQHF
14,-,TRBV27,TRBJ2-5,-,TGTGCCAGCAGTTTATCGGAGTTTAAAGAGACCCAGTACTTC,CASSLSEFKETQYF
14,TRBD1,TRBV28,TRBJ2-5,-,TGTGCCAGCAGTTCGAGACAGGGTCGGAAGACCCAGTACTTC,CASSSRQGRKTQYF
14,-,TRBV24-1,TRBJ1-5,-,TGTGCCACCAGTGACAGTTATAGCAATCAGCCCCAGCATTTT,CATSDSYSNQPQHF
16,-,TRBV21-1,TRBJ1-5,-,TGTGCCAGCAGCAAAGCCCAGGGGGCGTACTACAAGCCCCAGCATTTT,CASSKAQGAYYKPQHF
15,-,TRBV24-1,TRBJ2-5,-,TGTGCCACCAGGGGATCGGGACACACACAAGAGACCCAGTACTTC,CATRGSGHTQETQYF
14,-,TRBV25-1,TRBJ2-1,-,TGTGCCAGTCCACCGGGGCAGGGGACATATGAGCAGTTCTTC,CASPPGQGTYEQFF
12,-,TRBV29-1,TRBJ2-7,few,TGCAGCGCCGGTACTACTGATGAGGAGCAGTACTTC,CSAGTTDEEQYF
15,TRBD2,TRBV6-5,TRBJ2-5,-,TGTGCCAGCAGTTCAATACTAGCGGGGAAAGAGACCCAGTACTTC,CASSSILAGKETQYF
15,TRBD1,TRBV9,TRBJ1-4,-,TGTGCCAGCAGCACCGGACAGGGAGGTAATGAAAAACTGTTTTTT,CASSTGQGGNEKLFF
14,-,TRBV6-5,TRBJ1-1,-,TGTGCCATCACCCCACAGGGAGTGAACACTGAAGCTTTCTTT,CAITPQGVNTEAFF
19,TRBD1,TRBV2,TRBJ2-1,-,TGTGCCAGCAGTCCCGGACAGGGGAAAAGCTCGAACTCCTACAATGAGCAGTTCTTC,CASSPGQGKSSNSYNEQFF
16,-,TRBV6-2/TRBV6-3,TRBJ1-2,-,TGTGCCAGCAGTCTCGGAGGGGAACCTACTAACTATGGCTACACCTTC,CASSLGGEPTNYGYTF
14,-,TRBV5-6,TRBJ1-2,-,TGTGCCAGCAGCTCGGGACTAGCTAACTATGGCTACACCTTC,CASSSGLANYGYTF
14,-,TRBV5-4,TRBJ2-7,-,TGTGCCAGCAGCTTGAAGGGGAATTGGTACGAGCAGTACTTC,CASSLKGNWYEQYF
17,-,TRBV5-6,TRBJ1-3,-,TGTGCCAGCAGCTCGATACTACACGGGAACTCTGGAAACACCATATATTTT,CASSSILHGNSGNTIYF
11,-,TRBV6-6,TRBJ2-5,few,TGTGCCAGCAGTTACGGTGGGACCCAGTACTTC,CASSYGGTQYF
14,-,TRBV27,TRBJ1-5,-,TGTGCCAGCAGTCGGTCATCATCGAATCAGCCCCAGCATTTT,CASSRSSSNQPQHF
13,-,TRBV11-2,TRBJ1-4,once,TGTGCCAGCAGCTCTCGGGGAGTGGGGAAACTGTTTTTT,CASSSRGVGKLFF
14,-,TRBV10-3,TRBJ1-5,-,TGTGCCATCAGTGAACCAGATAGCAATCAGCCCCAGCATTTT,CAISEPDSNQPQHF
16,TRBD1,TRBV5-4,TRBJ2-7,-,TGTGCCAGCAGCTCCGGGACAGGGGAATCCTCCTACGAGCAGTACTTC,CASSSGTGESSYEQYF
15,-,TRBV10-3,TRBJ2-2,-,TGTGCCATCAGTCCGAGTGAGGTTCTCAGCGGGGAGCTGTTTTTT,CAISPSEVLSGELFF
11,-,TRBV18,TRBJ1-3,-,TGTGCCAGCTCCCAACTGGACACCATATATTTT,CASSQLDTIYF
13,TRBD1,TRBV5-1,TRBJ2-1,once,TGCGCCAGCAGCACGGACAGGCACAATGAGCAGTTCTTC,CASSTDRHNEQFF
12,-,TRBV19,TRBJ2-1,few,TGTGCCAGCGTTAGCTCCTACAATGAGCAGTTCTTC,CASVSSYNEQFF
15,TRBD1,TRBV13,TRBJ2-7,-,TGTGCCAGCAGCCCACTCGGCGACAGGGCCTACGAGCAGTACTTC,CASSPLGDRAYEQYF
12,-,TRBV9,TRBJ1-1,-,TGTGCCAGCAGCCCTGGAGGGCTTGAAGCTTTCTTT,CASSPGGLEAFF
13,-,TRBV28,TRBJ1-2,-,TGTGCCAGCAGCCAGATGCGGGGATCTGGCTACACCTTC,CASSQMRGSGYTF
19,TRBD1,TRBV28,TRBJ2-3,-,TGTGCCAGCACCCTAGGGTATGGAACAGGGGGTAGTCGGGCAGATACGCAGTATTTT,CASTLGYGTGGSRADTQYF
16,-,TRBV3-1/TRBV3-2,TRBJ1-4,-,TGTGCCAGCAGCCAAGGTGGGGTGGTAAGAAATGAAAAACTGTTTTTT,CASSQGGVVRNEKLFF
15,-,TRBV11-2,TRBJ1-4,-,TGTGCCAGCACCCTAGGGGGGGGACCTAATGAAAAACTGTTTTTT,CASTLGGGPNEKLFF
18,-,TRBV5-1,TRBJ2-7,-,TGCGCCAGCAGCACAGAGGGTGGAGGGGAGGCCAGCTCCTACGAGCAGTACTTC,CASSTEGGGEASSYEQYF
12,-,TRBV19,TRBJ2-3,once,TGTGCCAGTAGTACTGACACAGATACGCAGTATTTT,CASSTDTDTQYF
14,-,TRBV18,TRBJ1-5,-,TGTGCCAGCTCACCGTCCCAGGATGGACAGCCCCAGCATTTT,CASSPSQDGQPQHF
14,TRBD2,TRBV6-5,TRBJ2-7,-,TGTGCCAGCAGCTCGGGAGGGGCCGACTACGAGCAGTACTTC,CASSSGGADYEQYF
15,-,TRBV28,TRBJ2-1,-,TGTGCCAGCACAACACTGCGGCGAACCTACAATGAGCAGTTCTTC,CASTTLRRTYNEQFF
13,-,TRBV6-5,TRBJ1-5,-,TGTGCCAGCGAGAATGTGAGCAATCAGCCCCAGCATTTT,CASENVSNQPQHF
17,TRBD2,TRBV18,TRBJ2-7,-,TGTGCCAGCTCACCTACAGCGGGGTCAGGGAGTTCTGGCGAGCAGTACTTC,CASSPTAGSGSSGEQYF
15,-,TRBV3-1/TRBV3-2,TRBJ1-4,-,TGTGCCAGCAGCTCAATGGGTGCAACTAATGAAAAACTGTTTTTT,CASSSMGATNEKLFF
13,TRBD1,TRBV27,TRBJ1-6,few,TGTGCCAGCGCGCGGGACAGGGTATCACCCCTCCACTTT,CASARDRVSPLHF
15,-,TRBV28,TRBJ1-2,-,TGTGCCAGCAGTTTTGAGTTTACAGAGGCTCCTGGCTACACCTTC,CASSFEFTEAPGYTF
15,-,TRBV7-7,TRBJ2-5,-,TGTGCCAGCAGCGCTTTCCCTTCAGGAGAAGAGACCCAGTACTTC,CASSAFPSGEETQYF
15,TRBD1,TRBV19,TRBJ2-1,-,TGTGCCAGTAGTATAGGGACAGGGGAGGGGAATGAGCAGTTCTTC,CASSIGTGEGNEQFF
13,-,TRBV12-3/TRBV12-4,TRBJ2-7,-,TGTGCCAGCAGCCATGGGTCCTCCTACGAGCAGTACTTC,CASSHGSSYEQYF
15,-,TRBV9,TRBJ1-2,once,TGTGCCAGCAGCGGACCGGGTGTGGGAGTAGGCGGCTACACCTTC,CASSGPGVGVGGYTF
14,-,TRBV2,TRBJ2-3,once,TGTGCCAGCAGTGGGGGGAGGACCGCAGATACGCAGTATTTT,CASSGGRTADTQYF